This TCR beta chain was recovered during a study of T cells expressing NK-cell markers. Across the whole study: In sorted CD3+CD56+NKG2C+, CD3+CD56+NKG2C- and CD3+CD56-NKG2C+ T cells, TCR beta repertoires were obtained. Of eight sequenced donors, seven were HCMV-seropositive and one HCMV-seronegative.

Beta-chain TCR cDNA was generated via 5'RACE template switching with UMIs. TCRdb derives one entry per CDR3 protein from the 5' RACE reads, leaving out DNA. The sample includes 400,000 or so distinct CDR3 sequences. Germline CDR1 MNHEY, CDR2 SVGAGI. The CDR3 runs to 15 residues. Sequencing input: blood T cells: a sorted CD56 or NKG2C T cell subset, CD4+ or CD8+ T cells, or bulk PBMC T cells (not recorded which). This TCR was recovered from a woman between 45 and 65 years old in good health. The V gene is TRBV6-5, the J gene TRBJ1-1; with no DNA, the TCRdb D assignment of TRBD1 cannot be verified. The CDR3 loop reads CASSYFGQANTEAFF.